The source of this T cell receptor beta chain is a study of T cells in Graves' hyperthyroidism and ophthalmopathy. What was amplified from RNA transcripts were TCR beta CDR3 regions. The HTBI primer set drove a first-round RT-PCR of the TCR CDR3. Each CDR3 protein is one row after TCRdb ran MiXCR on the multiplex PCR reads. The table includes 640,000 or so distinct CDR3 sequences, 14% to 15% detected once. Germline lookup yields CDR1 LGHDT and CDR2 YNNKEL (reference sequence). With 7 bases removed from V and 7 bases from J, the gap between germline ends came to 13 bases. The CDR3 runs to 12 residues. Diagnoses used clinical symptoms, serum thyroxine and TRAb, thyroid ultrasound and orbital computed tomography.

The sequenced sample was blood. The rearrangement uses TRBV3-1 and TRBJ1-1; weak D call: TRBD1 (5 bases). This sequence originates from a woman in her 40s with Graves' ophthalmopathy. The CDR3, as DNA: TGTGCCAGCACCAAACGGGGGATTGAAGCTTTCTTT. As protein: CASTKRGIEAFF.